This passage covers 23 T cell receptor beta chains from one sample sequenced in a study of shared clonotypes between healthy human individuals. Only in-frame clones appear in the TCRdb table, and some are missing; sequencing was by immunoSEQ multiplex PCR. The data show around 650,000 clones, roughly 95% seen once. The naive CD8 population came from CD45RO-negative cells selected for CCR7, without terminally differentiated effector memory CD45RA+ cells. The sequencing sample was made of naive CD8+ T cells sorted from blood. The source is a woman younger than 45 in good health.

CDR3 in amino acids: CASKRTGILGGDEQFF. CDR3 sequence (DNA): TGTGCCAGCAAACGTACAGGGATCTTAGGGGGCGATGAGCAGTTCTTC. The genes are TRBV27 and TRBJ2-1, with 7 bases lining up with TRBD1. The CDR3 has 16 amino acids. V was clipped by 7 bases and J by 8 bases; unmatched bases: 17. Per the germline V gene, CDR1 is MNHEY and CDR2 is SMNVEV (reference sequence).

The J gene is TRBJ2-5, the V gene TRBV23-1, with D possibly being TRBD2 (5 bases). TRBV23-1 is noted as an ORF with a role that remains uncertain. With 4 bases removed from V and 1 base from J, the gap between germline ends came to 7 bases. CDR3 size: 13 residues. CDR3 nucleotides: TGCGCCAGCAGTCCCGGGGTCCAAGAGACCCAGTACTTC. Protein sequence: CASSPGVQETQYF.

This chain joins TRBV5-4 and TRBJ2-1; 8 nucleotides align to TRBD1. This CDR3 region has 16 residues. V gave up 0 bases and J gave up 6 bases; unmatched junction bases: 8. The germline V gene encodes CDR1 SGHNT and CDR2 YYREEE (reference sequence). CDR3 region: CASSLEGTGGRNEQFF. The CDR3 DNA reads TGTGCCAGCAGCTTGGAGGGGACAGGCGGTCGCAATGAGCAGTTCTTC.

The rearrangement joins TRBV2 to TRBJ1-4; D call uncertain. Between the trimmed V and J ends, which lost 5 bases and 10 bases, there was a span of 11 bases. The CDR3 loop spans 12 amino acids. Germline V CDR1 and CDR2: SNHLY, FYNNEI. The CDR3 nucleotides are TGTGCCAGCAGTCCCTGGCCCGGAAAACTGTTTTTT. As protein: CASSPWPGKLFF.

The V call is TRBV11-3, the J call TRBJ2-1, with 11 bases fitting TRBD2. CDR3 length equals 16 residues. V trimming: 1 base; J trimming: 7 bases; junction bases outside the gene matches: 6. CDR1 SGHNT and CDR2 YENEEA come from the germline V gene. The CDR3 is CASSLGLAGGGNEQFF. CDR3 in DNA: TGTGCCAGCAGCTTAGGGCTAGCGGGAGGAGGGAATGAGCAGTTCTTC.

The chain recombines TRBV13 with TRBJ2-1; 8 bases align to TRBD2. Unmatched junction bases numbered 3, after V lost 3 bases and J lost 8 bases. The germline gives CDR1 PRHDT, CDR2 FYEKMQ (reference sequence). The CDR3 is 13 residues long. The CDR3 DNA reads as TGTGCCAGCAGCTTGACTAGCGCCGATGAGCAGTTCTTC. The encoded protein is CASSLTSADEQFF. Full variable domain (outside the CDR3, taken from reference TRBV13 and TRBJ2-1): AAGVIQSPRHLIKEKRETATLKCYPIPRHDTVYWYQQGPGQDPQFLISFYEKMQSDKGSIPDRFSAQQFSDYHSELNMSSLELGDSALYFCASSLTSADEQFFGPGTRLTVL.

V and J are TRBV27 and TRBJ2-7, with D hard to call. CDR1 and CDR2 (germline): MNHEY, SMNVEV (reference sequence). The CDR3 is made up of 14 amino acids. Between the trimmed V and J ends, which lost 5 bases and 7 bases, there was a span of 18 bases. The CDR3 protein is CASSPFRAASEQYF. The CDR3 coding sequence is TGTGCCAGCAGTCCCTTTAGGGCCGCCTCTGAGCAGTACTTC.

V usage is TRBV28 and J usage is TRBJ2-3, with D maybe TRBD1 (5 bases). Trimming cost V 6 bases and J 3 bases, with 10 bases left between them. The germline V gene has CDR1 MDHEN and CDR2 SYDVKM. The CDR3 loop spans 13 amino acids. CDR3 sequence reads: CASRGLLTDTQYF. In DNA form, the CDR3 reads TGTGCCAGCAGGGGGCTTTTAACAGATACGCAGTATTTT.

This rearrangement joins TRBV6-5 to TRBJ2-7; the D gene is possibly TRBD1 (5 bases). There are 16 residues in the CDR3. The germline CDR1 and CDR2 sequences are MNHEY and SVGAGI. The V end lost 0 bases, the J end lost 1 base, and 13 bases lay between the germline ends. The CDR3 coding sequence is TGTGCCAGCAGTTACTCGATGGGGCAGGAATCCTACGAGCAGTACTTC. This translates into CASSYSMGQESYEQYF.

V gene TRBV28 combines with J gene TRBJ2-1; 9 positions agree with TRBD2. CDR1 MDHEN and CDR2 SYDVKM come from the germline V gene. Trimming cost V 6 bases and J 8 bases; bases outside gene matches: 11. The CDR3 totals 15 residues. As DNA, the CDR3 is TGTGCCAGCAGGCCATGGACTAGCGACAACGATGAGCAGTTCTTC. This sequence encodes CASRPWTSDNDEQFF.

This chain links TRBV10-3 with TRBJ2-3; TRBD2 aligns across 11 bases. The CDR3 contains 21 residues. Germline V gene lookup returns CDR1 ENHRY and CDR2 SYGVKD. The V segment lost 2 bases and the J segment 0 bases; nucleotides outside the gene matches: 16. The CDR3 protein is CAISEIPGLAAPGSSTDTQYF. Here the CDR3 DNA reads TGTGCCATCAGTGAGATTCCGGGACTAGCGGCCCCGGGGTCTAGCACAGATACGCAGTATTTT.

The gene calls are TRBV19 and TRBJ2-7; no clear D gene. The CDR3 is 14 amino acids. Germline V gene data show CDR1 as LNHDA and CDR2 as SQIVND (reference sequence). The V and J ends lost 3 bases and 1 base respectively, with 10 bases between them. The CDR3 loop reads CASSIIDGSYEQYF. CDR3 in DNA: TGTGCCAGTAGTATCATCGATGGGTCCTACGAGCAGTACTTC.

This chain's CDR3 is CASSLNAGLARSTGELFF. The CDR3 nucleotides are TGTGCCAGCAGCTTAAACGCCGGTCTAGCGCGGAGCACCGGGGAGCTGTTTTTT. The V call is TRBV11-2, the J call TRBJ2-2, with a weak D call TRBD2 (6 bases). Germline CDR1 reads SGHAT; CDR2 reads FQNNGV. The CDR3 is made up of 18 amino acids. Trimming left V 2 bases short and J 4 bases short, with 20 bases between.

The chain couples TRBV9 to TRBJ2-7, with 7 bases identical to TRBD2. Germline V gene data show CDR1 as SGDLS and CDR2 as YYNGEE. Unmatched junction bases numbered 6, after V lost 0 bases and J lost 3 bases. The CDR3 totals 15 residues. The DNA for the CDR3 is TGTGCCAGCAGCGTAGAGGCGGGAGTTTACTACGAGCAGTACTTC. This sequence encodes CASSVEAGVYYEQYF.

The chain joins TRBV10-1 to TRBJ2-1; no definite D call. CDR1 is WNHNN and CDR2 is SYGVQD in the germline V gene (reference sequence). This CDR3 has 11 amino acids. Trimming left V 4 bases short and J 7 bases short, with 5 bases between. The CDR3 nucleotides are TGCGCCAGCAGTGCAGTTAATGAGCAGTTCTTC. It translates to CASSAVNEQFF.

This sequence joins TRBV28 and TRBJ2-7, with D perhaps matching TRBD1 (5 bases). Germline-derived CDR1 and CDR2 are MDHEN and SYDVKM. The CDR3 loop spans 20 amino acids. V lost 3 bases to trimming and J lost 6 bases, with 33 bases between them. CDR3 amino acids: CASSLGLLAMDGTDSCEQYF. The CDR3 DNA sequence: TGTGCCAGCAGTTTGGGTTTGCTCGCCATGGATGGAACCGACAGTTGCGAGCAGTACTTC.

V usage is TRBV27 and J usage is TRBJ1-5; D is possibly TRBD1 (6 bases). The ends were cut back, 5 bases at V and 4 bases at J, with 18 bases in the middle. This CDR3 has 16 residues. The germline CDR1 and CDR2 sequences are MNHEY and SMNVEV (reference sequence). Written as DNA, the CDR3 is TGTGCCAGCAGTCTGAGGGTGCCCACAGGGAATCAGCCCCAGCATTTT. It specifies CASSLRVPTGNQPQHF.

The CDR3 coding sequence is TGTGCCAGCAGCTTAGGGACCACGGCAGAGCAGTACTTC. This gives the protein CASSLGTTAEQYF. The J gene is TRBJ2-5, the V gene TRBV11-3, with D uncertain. The ends were cut back, 1 base at V and 11 bases at J, with 14 bases in the middle. Germline V gene lookup returns CDR1 SGHNT and CDR2 YENEEA. The CDR3 sequence is 13 residues long.

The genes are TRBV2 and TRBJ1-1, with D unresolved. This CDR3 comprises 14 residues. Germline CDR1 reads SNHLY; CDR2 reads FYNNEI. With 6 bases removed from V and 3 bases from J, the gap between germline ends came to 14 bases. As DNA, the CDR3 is TGTGCCAGCAGCGGAGGCCCTGGACACACTGAAGCTTTCTTT. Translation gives CASSGGPGHTEAFF.

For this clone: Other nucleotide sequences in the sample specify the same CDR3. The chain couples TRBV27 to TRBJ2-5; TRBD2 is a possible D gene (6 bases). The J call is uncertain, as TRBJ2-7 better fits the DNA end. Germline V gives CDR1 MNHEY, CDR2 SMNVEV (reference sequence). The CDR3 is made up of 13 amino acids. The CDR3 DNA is TGTGCCAGCAGTCGGACTACCTCCTACGAGCAGTACTTC. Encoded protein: CASSRTTSYEQYF.

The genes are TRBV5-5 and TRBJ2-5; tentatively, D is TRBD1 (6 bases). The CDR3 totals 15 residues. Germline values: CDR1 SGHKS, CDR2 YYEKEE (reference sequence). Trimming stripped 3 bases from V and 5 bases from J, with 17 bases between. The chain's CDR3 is CASSYQQGGKETQYF. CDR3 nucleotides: TGTGCCAGCAGCTATCAACAGGGTGGGAAGGAGACCCAGTACTTC.

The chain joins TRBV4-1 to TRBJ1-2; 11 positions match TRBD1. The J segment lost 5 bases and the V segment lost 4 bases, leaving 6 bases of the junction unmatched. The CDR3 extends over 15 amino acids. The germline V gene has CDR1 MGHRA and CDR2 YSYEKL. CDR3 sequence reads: CASSPGQGAGYGYTF. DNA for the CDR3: TGCGCCAGCAGCCCAGGACAGGGGGCTGGATATGGCTACACCTTC.

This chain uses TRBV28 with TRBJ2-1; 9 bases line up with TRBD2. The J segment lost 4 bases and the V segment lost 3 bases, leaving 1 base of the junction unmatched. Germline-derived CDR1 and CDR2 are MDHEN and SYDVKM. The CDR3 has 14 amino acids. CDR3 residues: CASSLTSGYNEQFF. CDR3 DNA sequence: TGTGCCAGCAGTTTGACTAGCGGATACAATGAGCAGTTCTTC. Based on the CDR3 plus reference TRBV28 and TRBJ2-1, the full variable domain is DVKVTQSSRYLVKRTGEKVFLECVQDMDHENMFWYRQDPGLGLRLIYFSYDVKMKEKGDIPEGYSVSREKKERFSLILESASTNQTSMYLCASSLTSGYNEQFFGPGTRLTVL.